This T cell receptor beta chain was obtained from a study of chemoradiotherapy in HPV16-positive cancers. Study in general: Functional T-cell assays on a couple of HPV16-positive patients' cells defined candidate HPV-specific clones and common TCR motifs. Overall study findings and caveats: Candidate HPV-specific clones and E7-related TCR motifs grew in tumor during treatment.

Samples were taken several times over chemoradiotherapy. Comments on this clone: Its antigen is unknown.

Germline lookup yields CDR1 SGDLS and CDR2 YYNGEE. Trimming took 7 bases from V and 1 from J, leaving 3 bases between them. The CDR3 contains 11 residues. Repertoires were generated with immunoSEQ multiplex PCR, while TCRdb's copy carries only in-frame clones and drops some. Among some 16,000 clones, about four fifths were seen once, and the ten largest hold about 10%. The sample was collected from a patient who underwent chemoradiotherapy. This TCR was recovered from a human donor with HPV-associated anogenital cancer. The V gene is TRBV9, the J gene TRBJ1-5; no reliable D call. The CDR3 region is CASGSNQPQHF. The CDR3 DNA is TGTGCCAGCGGCAGCAATCAGCCCCAGCATTTT.